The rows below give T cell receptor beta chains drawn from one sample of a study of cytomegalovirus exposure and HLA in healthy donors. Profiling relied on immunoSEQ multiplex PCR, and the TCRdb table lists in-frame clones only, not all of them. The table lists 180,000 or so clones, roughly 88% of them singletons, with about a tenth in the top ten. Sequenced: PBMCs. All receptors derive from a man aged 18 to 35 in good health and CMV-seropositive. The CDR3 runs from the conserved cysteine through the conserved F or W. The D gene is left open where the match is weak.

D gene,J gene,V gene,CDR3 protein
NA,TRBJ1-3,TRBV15,CATSRDHGAYGNTIYF
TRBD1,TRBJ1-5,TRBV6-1,CASSGGTGVGNQPQHF
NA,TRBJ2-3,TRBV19,CASSIGRSGFTDTQYF
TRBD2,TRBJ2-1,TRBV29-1,CSVVLAISYNEQFF
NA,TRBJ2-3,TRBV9,CASSFSLDRPDSTDTQYF
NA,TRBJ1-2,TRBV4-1,CASSPLGEGYGYTF
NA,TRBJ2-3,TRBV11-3,CASSLGPSTDTQYF
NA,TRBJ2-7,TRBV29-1,CSIGETYEQYF
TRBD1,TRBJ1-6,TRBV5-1,CASSLTQGPQNSPLHF
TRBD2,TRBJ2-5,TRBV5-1,CASSSGLAQETQYF
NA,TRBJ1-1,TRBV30,CAWRAGTRNTEAFF
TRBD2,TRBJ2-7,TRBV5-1,CASSPSGGSYEQYF
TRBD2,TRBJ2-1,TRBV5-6,CASSPGLAGNNEQFF
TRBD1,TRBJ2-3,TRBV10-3,CAIRTELTGGSTDTQYF
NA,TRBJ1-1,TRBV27,CASSFVNTEAFF
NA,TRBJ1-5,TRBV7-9,CASSLGGDNQPQHF
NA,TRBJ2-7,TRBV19,CASSRAGFSYEQYF
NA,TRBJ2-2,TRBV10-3,CAISATGTNTGELFF
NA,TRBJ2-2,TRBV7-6,CASSLGQGPNTGELFF
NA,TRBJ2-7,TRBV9,CASSVGVAETYEQYF
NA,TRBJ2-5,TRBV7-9,CASSLGPGTQYF
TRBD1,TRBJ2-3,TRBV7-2,CASRISGTGVADTQYF
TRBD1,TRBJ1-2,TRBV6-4,CASSDSFRQGGSYGYTF
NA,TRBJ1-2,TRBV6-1,CASSGVQGYPSNYGYTF
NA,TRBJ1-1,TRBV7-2,CASSLGGSSNTEAFF
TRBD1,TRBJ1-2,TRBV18,CASSPAGQGGYGYTF
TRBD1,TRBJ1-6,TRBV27,CASSLYGQGKGNSPLHF
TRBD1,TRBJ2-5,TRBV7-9,CASSSGQGWETQYF
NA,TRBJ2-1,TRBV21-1,CASRGQGSYNEQFF
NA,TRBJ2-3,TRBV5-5,CASSLYGEGTDTQYF
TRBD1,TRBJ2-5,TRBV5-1,CASSLRTGGGGETQYF
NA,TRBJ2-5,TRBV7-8,CASSLSSGFQETQYF
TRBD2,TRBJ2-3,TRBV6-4,CASSATSGGFSQYF
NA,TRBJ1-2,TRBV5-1,CASSLNQDYGYTF
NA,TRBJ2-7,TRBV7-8,CASSFFGSEGDEQYF
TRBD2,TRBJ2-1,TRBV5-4,CASSLSVSGGANEQFF
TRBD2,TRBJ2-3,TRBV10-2,CASRVAGARDTQYF
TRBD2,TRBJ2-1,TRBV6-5,CASSYPSLAGGNEQFF
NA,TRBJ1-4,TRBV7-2,CASSPARSVTNEKLFF
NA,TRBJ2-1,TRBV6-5,CASSYHGQSNEQFF
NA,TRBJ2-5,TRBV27,CASSLGSLETQYF
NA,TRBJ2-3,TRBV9,CASSVDGSTDTQYF
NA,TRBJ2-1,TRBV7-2,CASSTRVSVNEQFF
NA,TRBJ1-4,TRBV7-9,CASSPDRTNEKLFF
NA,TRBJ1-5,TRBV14,CASSQDFPTWFQGNNQPQHF
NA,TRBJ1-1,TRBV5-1,CASSLARMANTEAFF
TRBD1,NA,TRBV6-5,CASSYSGTGEYEQYF
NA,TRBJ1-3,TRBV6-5,CASRLRQGSGNTIYF
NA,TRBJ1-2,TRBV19,CASRRGGSGAQGYTF
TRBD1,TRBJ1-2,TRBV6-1,CASSLRRTGNYGYTF
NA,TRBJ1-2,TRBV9,CASSVRTGGNYGYTF
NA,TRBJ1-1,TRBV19,CASSIEGLGTEAFF
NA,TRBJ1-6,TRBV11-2,CASRTGEYSPLHF
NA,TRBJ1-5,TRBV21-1,CASSKMRSRNQPQHF